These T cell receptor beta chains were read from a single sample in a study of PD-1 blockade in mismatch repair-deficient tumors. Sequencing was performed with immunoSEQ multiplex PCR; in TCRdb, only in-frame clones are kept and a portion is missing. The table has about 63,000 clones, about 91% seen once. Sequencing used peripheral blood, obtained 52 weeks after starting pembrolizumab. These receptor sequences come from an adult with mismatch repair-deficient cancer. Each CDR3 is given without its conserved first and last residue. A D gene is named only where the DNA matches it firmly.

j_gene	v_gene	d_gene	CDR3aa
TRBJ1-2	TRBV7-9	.	ASSPFGGAGYGYT
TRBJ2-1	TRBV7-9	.	ASSLVRNNEQF
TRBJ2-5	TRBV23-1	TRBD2	ASRTTGTSGTPIQETQY
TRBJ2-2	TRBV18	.	ASSPLGELF
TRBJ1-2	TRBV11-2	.	ASSVDRFNYGYT
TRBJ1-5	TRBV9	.	ASSNSGQSNQPQH
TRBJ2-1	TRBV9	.	ASSTRPPGGNEQF
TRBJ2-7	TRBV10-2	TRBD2	ASSQLAGASYEQY
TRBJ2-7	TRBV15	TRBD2	ATSGGTSGSYSYEQY
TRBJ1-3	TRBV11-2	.	ASSLGPGDTIY
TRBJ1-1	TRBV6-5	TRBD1	ASSRTGDTEAF
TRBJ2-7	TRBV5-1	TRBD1	ASSWGQGGYEQY
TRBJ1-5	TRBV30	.	AWSVRGAVNQPQH
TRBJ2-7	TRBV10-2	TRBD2	ASSEGLAGPYEQY
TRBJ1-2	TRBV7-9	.	ASRSNKYYGYT
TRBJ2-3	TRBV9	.	ASSGEGRRTSTDTQY
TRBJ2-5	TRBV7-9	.	ASSLVSLQETQY
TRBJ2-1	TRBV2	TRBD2	ASSVLAGVNEQF
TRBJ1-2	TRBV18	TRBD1	ASSPVDRGYGYT
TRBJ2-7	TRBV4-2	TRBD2	ASSPGVAGPYEQY
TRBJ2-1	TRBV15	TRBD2	ATSRDGTSSNEQF
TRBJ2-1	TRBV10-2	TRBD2	ASSESRTSGSYEQF
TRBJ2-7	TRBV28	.	ASRRDTSSYEQY
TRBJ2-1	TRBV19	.	ASNEGGSEQF
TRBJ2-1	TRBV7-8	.	ASSLGAGDSYNEQF
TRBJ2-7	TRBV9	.	ASSTPGGVDEQY
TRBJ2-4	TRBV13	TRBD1	ASSPGQGAGKNIQY
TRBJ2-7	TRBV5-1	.	ASSLHLGSGEQY
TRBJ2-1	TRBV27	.	ASSPTYYNEQF
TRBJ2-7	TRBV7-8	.	ASSLIIRGSYEQY
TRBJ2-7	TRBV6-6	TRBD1	ASSWDRNTYEQY
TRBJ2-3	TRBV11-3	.	ASSDRDHGTDTQY
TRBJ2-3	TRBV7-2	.	ASSSWVGGQGDTQY
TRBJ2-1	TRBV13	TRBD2	ASSLGASGRGSDEQF
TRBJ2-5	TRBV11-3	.	ASSPGIETQY
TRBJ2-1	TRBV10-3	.	AISEFRHAYNEQF
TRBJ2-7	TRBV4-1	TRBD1	ASSQPDRGLDEQY
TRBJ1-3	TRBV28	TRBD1	ASSFGTGAYSGNTIY
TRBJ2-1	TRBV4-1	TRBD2	ASSPRGGGEGEQF
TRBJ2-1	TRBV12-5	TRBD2	ASGPGLELPEQF
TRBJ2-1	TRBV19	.	ASRRSGGNNEQF
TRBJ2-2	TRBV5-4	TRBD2	ASSLGLAGGGGELF
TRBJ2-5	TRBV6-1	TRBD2	ASSGSSGYVETQY
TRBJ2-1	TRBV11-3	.	ASSLEGRNEQF
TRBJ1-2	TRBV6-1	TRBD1	ASAPGQSYGYT